This note documents a single TCR beta chain sequence. Its antigen is not known. TCRdb keeps only in-frame clones here, not all; method: immunoSEQ multiplex PCR. The repertoire consists of 25,000 to 30,000 clones, with approximately 84% occurring once and the leading ten covering approximately 4.9%. The source of the sample is a study of T cells in localized non-small cell lung cancer. Points from the study as a whole: Paired adjacent lung recovered a median around 59 of the top 100 tumor clones.

Germline lookup yields CDR1 ENHRY and CDR2 SYGVKD. Trimming removed 0 bases at V and 5 bases at J, with 5 bases between. CDR3 length: 13 residues. The receptor was derived from a man aged 40 to 69 with stage III lung adenocarcinoma. The V call is TRBV10-3, the J call TRBJ1-5, with unresolved D. The sequencing used peripheral blood mononuclear cells, collected before any cancer treatment. CDR3 residues: CAISESEDQPQHF. Here the CDR3 DNA reads TGTGCCATCAGTGAGTCGGAGGATCAGCCCCAGCATTTT.